The next 30 T cell receptor beta chains were all read from a single sample in a study of blood T cells in healthy people across ages. Using a J-beta primer mix together with a sample-barcoded 5' primer, a second PCR was run for about 6 to 11 cycles. Via MiXCR, TCRdb re-called the 5' RACE reads, giving one row per CDR3 protein. The sample includes hundreds of thousands of distinct CDR3 sequences, around a fifth of them seen just once. The sample taken for sequencing was blood. The receptors stem from a man in his 70s in good health.

The gene calls are TRBV18 and TRBJ1-4; D is undetermined. Trimming shortened V by 6 bases and J by 9 bases, and 20 bases separated the two germline ends. Germline CDR1 is KGHSH and CDR2 is LQKENI. The CDR3 consists of 15 residues. CDR3 amino acids: CASSPDGVRAKKLFF. CDR3 sequence (DNA): TGTGCCAGCTCTCCGGACGGCGTGCGCGCGAAAAAACTGTTTTTT.

V usage is TRBV6-1 and J usage is TRBJ1-5; no clear D gene. Trimming removed 6 bases at V and 3 bases at J, with 12 bases between. CDR1 is MNHNS and CDR2 is SASEGT in the germline V gene. The CDR3 consists of 14 residues. The chain's CDR3 is CASSSRADNQPQHF. The CDR3 DNA reads as TGTGCCAGCAGCTCTCGGGCCGACAATCAGCCCCAGCATTTT.

This sequence joins TRBV7-2 and TRBJ2-7, with 8 bases identical to TRBD2. Germline V gene sequence: CDR1 SGHTA, CDR2 FQGNSA. CDR3 size: 16 residues. V trimming: 1 base; J trimming: 6 bases; junction bases outside the gene matches: 11. Here the CDR3 reads CASSLGAGRALGEQYF. Written as DNA, the CDR3 is TGTGCCAGCAGCTTAGGCGCCGGGAGGGCCCTTGGCGAGCAGTACTTC. Full variable domain (outside the CDR3, taken from reference TRBV7-2 and TRBJ2-7): GAGVSQSPSNKVTEKGKDVELRCDPISGHTALYWYRQSLGQGLEFLIYFQGNSAPDKSGLPSDRFSAERTGGSVSTLTIQRTQQEDSAVYLCASSLGAGRALGEQYFGPGTRLTVT.

The chain couples TRBV25-1 to TRBJ2-5, with D perhaps assigned TRBD1 or TRBD2 (5 bases each). Germline CDR1 reads MGHDK; CDR2 reads SYGVNS. V shed 6 bases and J shed 5 bases, with 16 bases lying between them. The CDR3 totals 14 residues. CDR3: CASRVSGPAETQYF. CDR3 coding DNA: TGTGCCAGCAGAGTTTCGGGGCCAGCGGAGACCCAGTACTTC.

This clonotype was detected a few times. This chain uses TRBV6-5 with TRBJ2-7; 7 nucleotides match TRBD1. Trimming took 0 bases from V and 4 from J; bases not matched to a gene: 3. The CDR3 is made up of 14 amino acids. CDR1 is MNHEY and CDR2 is SVGAGI in the germline V gene. The CDR3 region is CASSYSRQGYEQYF. CDR3 nucleotides: TGTGCCAGCAGTTACTCGCGACAGGGATACGAGCAGTACTTC.

This clonotype was found a few times. The CDR3, as DNA: TGTGCCAGCAGCTTAATAGGACAGGGGTACAATGAGCAGTTCTTC. This translates into CASSLIGQGYNEQFF. The V and J genes are TRBV7-3 and TRBJ2-1, with TRBD1 identical over 9 bases. CDR1 SGHTA and CDR2 FQGTGA come from the germline V gene. After removal of 1 base from V and 4 bases from J, the junction contained 2 bases not matched to a gene. The CDR3 length is 15 residues.

There are many counts of this clonotype. The rearrangement uses TRBV20-1 and TRBJ2-1, with 7 positions matching TRBD2. V trimming: 3 bases; J trimming: 7 bases; junction bases outside the gene matches: 6. CDR3 length: 13 amino acids. Germline assignment: CDR1 DFQATT and CDR2 SNEGSKA (reference sequence). The CDR3 region has the DNA TGCAGTGCTAGCGGGAGGAGTTTTAATGAGCAGTTCTTC. Protein: CSASGRSFNEQFF.

The chain links TRBV24-1 to TRBJ1-1; D may be TRBD1 (5 bases). Germline lookup yields CDR1 KGHDR and CDR2 SFDVKD. The CDR3 covers 13 residues. Trimming stripped 5 bases from V and 0 bases from J, with 6 bases between. CDR3 DNA sequence: TGTGCCACCAGTGTGGGGCTGAACACTGAAGCTTTCTTT. Protein sequence: CATSVGLNTEAFF.

The gene calls are TRBV28 and TRBJ2-5; 11 nucleotides agree with TRBD2. The DNA end lines up better with TRBJ2-1; the J call may be wrong. Germline-derived CDR1 and CDR2 are MDHEN and SYDVKM. The CDR3 is made up of 15 amino acids. CDR3 sequence reads: CASRPLAGVSNEQFF. Written as DNA, the CDR3 is TGTGCCAGCAGGCCACTAGCGGGAGTTTCAAATGAGCAGTTCTTC.

The chain combines TRBV28 with TRBJ2-5; D could derive from TRBD1 or TRBD2 (7 bases each). This CDR3 spans 13 amino acids. Germline V CDR1 and CDR2: MDHEN, SYDVKM. The CDR3 region is CGARGRGRETQYF. The CDR3 bases are TGTGGCGCGCGGGGGAGGGGGCGAGAGACCCAGTACTTC.

V gene TRBV6-6 combines with J gene TRBJ1-2; tentative D call: TRBD1 (5 bases). Per germline, CDR1 MNHNY and CDR2 SVGAGI (reference sequence). The CDR3 consists of 16 residues. V lost 7 bases to trimming and J lost 4 bases, with 22 bases between them. CDR3 DNA sequence: TGTGCCAGCATCCCCACCGGCAGGGAGCACGGCTATGGCTACACCTTC. It translates to CASIPTGREHGYGYTF.

This clonotype was seen more than once but under ten times. The gene calls are TRBV18 and TRBJ2-5; 9 bases line up with TRBD1. The CDR3 is 16 residues long. V shed 3 bases and J 4 bases; nucleotides not matched to a gene: 9. CDR1 KGHSH and CDR2 LQKENI come from the germline V gene. This CDR3 reads CASSPTDRGAGETQYF. The CDR3 DNA reads as TGTGCCAGCTCACCGACGGACAGGGGTGCAGGAGAGACCCAGTACTTC.

J is TRBJ2-3 and V is TRBV19, with D possibly matching TRBD2 (5 bases). From germline, CDR1 is LNHDA and CDR2 SQIVND (reference sequence). This CDR3 region has 16 residues. Trimming stripped 1 base from V and 4 bases from J, with 15 bases between. CDR3 in amino acids: CASSIALGDISDTQYF. The CDR3 DNA follows: TGTGCCAGTAGTATAGCCTTGGGAGATATTTCAGATACGCAGTATTTT.

This clonotype turned up a few times. A much more abundant neighbour one base away suggests this may be a read error. The chain links TRBV14 to TRBJ2-7; D possibly corresponds to TRBD2 (6 bases). CDR3 length: 13 residues. Trimming removed 4 bases at V and 7 bases at J, with 14 bases between. Germline V gene sequence: CDR1 SGHDN, CDR2 FVKESK. The CDR3 region has the DNA TGTGCCAGCAGCCGCGGGGCAGGTAGAGAGCAGTACTTC. Protein sequence: CASSRGAGREQYF.

In its sample, this clonotype was seen a few times. The chain employs TRBV5-5 and TRBJ2-1; D is undetermined. Germline CDR1 SGHKS, CDR2 YYEKEE (reference sequence). There are 17 residues in the CDR3. Trimming took 4 bases from V and 0 from J, leaving 17 bases between them. DNA for the CDR3: TGTGCCAGCAGCCCATCCTTCGGAGCGAGCTCCTACAATGAGCAGTTCTTC. This codes for CASSPSFGASSYNEQFF.

This clonotype was seen at least ten times. J is TRBJ1-4 and V is TRBV27; D possibly corresponds to TRBD1 (5 bases). Trimming stripped 3 bases from V and 8 bases from J, with 13 bases between. The CDR3 sequence is 14 residues long. Germline loops: CDR1 MNHEY, CDR2 SMNVEV (reference sequence). For the CDR3, the DNA is TGTGCCAGCAGTTTGGGGAGGGGTGACGAAAAACTGTTTTTT. Translating gives CASSLGRGDEKLFF.

This chain links TRBV7-2 with TRBJ2-3; a possible D gene is TRBD2 (5 bases). V lost 7 bases and J 9 bases, leaving 11 bases between the germline ends. The CDR3 extends over 11 amino acids. CDR1 and CDR2 (germline): SGHTA, FQGNSA. CDR3 protein: CASTLGKTQYF. CDR3 nucleotide sequence: TGTGCCAGCACCCTCGGGAAAACGCAGTATTTT.

This clonotype came up a few times. The gene calls are TRBV5-1 and TRBJ2-3, with unresolved D. The CDR3 sequence is 14 residues long. The germline V and J ends were trimmed by 5 bases and 3 bases, with 13 bases remaining between them. CDR1 is SGHRS and CDR2 is YFSETQ in the germline V gene. The CDR3 here is CASSSAFDTDTQYF. In nucleotides, the CDR3 is TGCGCCAGCAGTTCCGCCTTTGATACAGATACGCAGTATTTT.

This clonotype came up many times. The J gene is TRBJ1-6, the V gene TRBV20-1, with D tentatively TRBD1 (6 bases). V was cut by 4 bases and J by 5 bases, with 12 bases left in between. This CDR3 contains 14 residues. Germline CDR1 and CDR2: DFQATT and SNEGSKA (reference sequence). CDR3 nucleotides: TGCAGTGCTAATACAGGGATTAATAATTCACCCCTCCACTTT. Translated, it gives CSANTGINNSPLHF.

The J gene is TRBJ2-5, the V gene TRBV28; D is perhaps TRBD1 (6 bases). The CDR3 consists of 11 residues. Germline V gene data show CDR1 as MDHEN and CDR2 as SYDVKM. V lost 10 bases and J 5 bases, leaving 11 bases between the germline ends. The CDR3, as DNA: TGTGCCACACAGGGAAGGGAGACCCAGTACTTC. Translated, it gives CATQGRETQYF.

The chain uses TRBV28 and TRBJ1-4; TRBD1 matches 9 bases. V lost 4 bases to trimming and J lost 7 bases; unmatched junction nucleotides: 4. Germline V CDR1 and CDR2: MDHEN, SYDVKM. This CDR3 has 14 residues. CDR3 sequence: CASSSYRGLEKLFF. CDR3 coding DNA: TGTGCCAGCAGTTCCTACAGGGGGCTTGAAAAACTGTTTTTT. Drawing the rest from reference TRBV28 and TRBJ1-4, the complete variable domain is DVKVTQSSRYLVKRTGEKVFLECVQDMDHENMFWYRQDPGLGLRLIYFSYDVKMKEKGDIPEGYSVSREKKERFSLILESASTNQTSMYLCASSSYRGLEKLFFGSGTQLSVL.

The chain recombines TRBV7-9 with TRBJ2-1; D unresolved. The V end lost 2 bases, the J end lost 3 bases, and 8 bases lay between the germline ends. This CDR3 spans 14 amino acids. The germline CDR1 and CDR2 sequences are SEHNR and FQNEAQ (reference sequence). The DNA of the CDR3 is TGTGCCAGCAGCTTATCGACAAACTACAATGAGCAGTTCTTC. This gives the protein CASSLSTNYNEQFF.

This clonotype was recorded a few times. The V and J genes are TRBV25-1 and TRBJ1-3; possibly TRBD1 for D (5 bases). The CDR3 covers 15 residues. V was shortened by 5 bases and J by 0 bases, with 11 bases between the two germline ends. The germline CDR1 and CDR2 sequences are MGHDK and SYGVNS. The CDR3 sequence: CASSLPGGSGNTIYF. The DNA for the CDR3 is TGTGCCAGCAGTCTCCCTGGGGGCTCTGGAAACACCATATATTTT.

The chain couples TRBV3-1 to TRBJ1-4; 7 bases fit TRBD1. CDR1 and CDR2 from the germline V gene are LGHDT and YNNKEL (reference sequence). V lost 3 bases to trimming and J lost 11 bases; unmatched junction nucleotides: 3. The CDR3 consists of 12 residues. In DNA, the CDR3 is TGTGCCAGCAGCCAGAGGGGGCAGAAACTGTTTTTT. Protein product: CASSQRGQKLFF.

This sequence joins TRBV20-1 and TRBJ2-2; no clear D. V was cut by 2 bases and J by 2 bases, with 3 bases left in between. From germline, CDR1 is DFQATT and CDR2 SNEGSKA (reference sequence). This CDR3 has 12 amino acids. The CDR3 loop reads CSARFNTGELFF. The CDR3 bases are TGCAGTGCTAGATTTAACACCGGGGAGCTGTTTTTT.

The gene calls are TRBV28 and TRBJ2-7; 7 bases match TRBD1. The CDR3 contains 12 residues. Trimming at V came to 9 bases and at J to 5 bases, leaving 7 bases not matched to a gene. CDR1 and CDR2 (germline): MDHEN, SYDVKM. CDR3 loop: CARPDRDHEQYF. Here the CDR3 DNA reads TGTGCCAGACCTGACAGGGATCACGAGCAGTACTTC.

The genes are TRBV24-1 and TRBJ2-5; 9 bases map to TRBD2. The end of the DNA is better explained by TRBJ2-7, so the J call may be wrong. Germline CDR1 KGHDR, CDR2 SFDVKD. The CDR3 consists of 15 residues. CDR3 protein: CATSLGQREVYEQYF. The CDR3 nucleotides read TGTGCCACCAGTTTGGGCCAGCGGGAGGTCTACGAGCAGTACTTC.

This clonotype was counted a few times. The chain combines TRBV20-1 with TRBJ1-1, with TRBD1 identical over 7 bases. J gave up 0 bases and V 4 bases, and 11 bases lay outside the gene matches. This CDR3 is 16 amino acids long. Germline CDR1 DFQATT, CDR2 SNEGSKA (reference sequence). As DNA, the CDR3 is TGCAGTGCTATTTTCCAGGGGGGCGGCTTGAACACTGAAGCTTTCTTT. Its protein is CSAIFQGGGLNTEAFF.

The V and J genes are TRBV6-1 and TRBJ1-1; D not resolved. Per the germline V gene, CDR1 is MNHNS and CDR2 is SASEGT. The CDR3 runs 13 residues. The V and J ends lost 3 bases and 4 bases respectively, with 9 bases between them. The CDR3 is CASSENLITEAFF. In nucleotides, the CDR3 is TGTGCCAGCAGTGAGAATCTTATCACTGAAGCTTTCTTT.

J is TRBJ2-7 and V is TRBV5-1, with D possibly being TRBD2 (5 bases). Germline V gives CDR1 SGHRS, CDR2 YFSETQ. The germline V and J ends were trimmed by 0 bases and 5 bases, with 12 bases remaining between them. CDR3 length: 14 amino acids. CDR3 sequence: CASSLGWERNEQYF. CDR3 nucleotides: TGCGCCAGCAGCTTGGGATGGGAGAGGAACGAGCAGTACTTC. Combining the CDR3 with reference TRBV5-1 and TRBJ2-7 gives the whole variable domain KAGVTQTPRYLIKTRGQQVTLSCSPISGHRSVSWYQQTPGQGLQFLFEYFSETQRNKGNFPGRFSGRQFSNSRSEMNVSTLELGDSALYLCASSLGWERNEQYFGPGTRLTVT.